The 29 T cell receptor beta chains below come from one sample, sequenced in a study of blood T cell repertoires in COVID-19. Method: immunoSEQ multiplex PCR; TCRdb's copy keeps in-frame clones and lacks some. The sample lists about 240,000 clones; 85% were seen once. The sample taken for sequencing was peripheral blood. These receptors were obtained from a man aged 45-65 years with COVID-19, enrolled during active disease.

The chain has TRBV4-3 and TRBJ2-7; 12 nucleotides agree with TRBD1. This CDR3 has 17 residues. V gave up 0 bases and J gave up 7 bases; unmatched junction bases: 10. The germline V gene has CDR1 LGHNA and CDR2 YSLEER. The CDR3 is CASSQDLLGTGGGEQYF. For the CDR3, the DNA is TGCGCCAGCAGCCAAGATCTGCTCGGGACAGGGGGCGGGGAGCAGTACTTC.

The chain joins TRBV7-9 to TRBJ2-5, with 10 positions matching TRBD1. From germline, CDR1 is SEHNR and CDR2 FQNEAQ (reference sequence). CDR3 length equals 14 residues. V was pared by 5 bases and J by 3 bases, with 3 bases of the junction left unmatched. In nucleotides, the CDR3 is TGTGCCAGCAGCCCGACAGGGGGCGAAGAGACCCAGTACTTC. This gives the protein CASSPTGGEETQYF.

V usage is TRBV19 and J usage is TRBJ2-7; TRBD1 matches 7 bases. J gave up 0 bases and V 7 bases, and 9 bases lay outside the gene matches. The V gene's germline CDR1 is LNHDA and CDR2 SQIVND (reference sequence). The CDR3 runs 15 residues. The CDR3 sequence is CASTDGQDPSYEQYF. CDR3 in DNA: TGTGCCAGTACCGATGGACAGGACCCCTCCTACGAGCAGTACTTC.

The rearrangement links TRBV5-4 to TRBJ2-5; 8 bases are a match to TRBD2. V dropped 2 bases and J dropped 0; count of bases not matched to a gene: 3. From germline, CDR1 is SGHNT and CDR2 YYREEE (reference sequence). This CDR3 region has 15 residues. The CDR3 is CASSFGGGYQETQYF. The CDR3 nucleotides are TGTGCCAGCAGCTTTGGCGGGGGGTACCAAGAGACCCAGTACTTC.

A note on this clone: The identical CDR3 is also encoded by other nucleotide sequences in the sample. This chain links TRBV18 with TRBJ1-3, with D perhaps matching TRBD1 (5 bases). Trimming stripped 2 bases from V and 4 bases from J, with 6 bases between. The CDR3 consists of 13 residues. The germline gives CDR1 KGHSH, CDR2 LQKENI. CDR3 amino acids: CASSPSGGNTIYF. Written as DNA, the CDR3 is TGTGCCAGCTCACCATCAGGGGGAAACACCATATATTTT. The full variable domain, its missing parts supplied by reference TRBV18 and TRBJ1-3, is NAGVMQNPRHLVRRRGQEARLRCSPMKGHSHVYWYRQLPEEGLKFMVYLQKENIIDESGMPKERFSAEFPKEGPSILRIQQVVRGDSAAYFCASSPSGGNTIYFGEGSWLTVV.

The rearrangement uses TRBV6-6 and TRBJ1-2; D gene ambiguous. Trimming left V 7 bases short and J 8 bases short, with 11 bases between. The CDR3 has 11 amino acids. Germline V CDR1 and CDR2: MNHNY, SVGAGI (reference sequence). This CDR3 is CASTKAVGYTF. CDR3 nucleotide sequence: TGTGCCAGCACGAAAGCGGTAGGCTACACCTTC.

V gene TRBV7-3 combines with J gene TRBJ2-2; TRBD1 aligns across 8 bases. V gave up 4 bases and J gave up 6 bases; unmatched junction bases: 13. Germline values: CDR1 SGHTA, CDR2 FQGTGA. CDR3 length: 17 amino acids. The CDR3, as DNA: TGTGCCAGCAGCTCAACACGGACAGGGTATAATGCCGGGGAGCTGTTTTTT. Its protein product is CASSSTRTGYNAGELFF.

The chain has TRBV11-2 and TRBJ1-4; a possible D gene is TRBD1 (6 bases). The germline gives CDR1 SGHAT, CDR2 FQNNGV. This CDR3 is built from 14 residues. Between the trimmed V and J ends, which lost 3 bases and 7 bases, there was a span of 12 bases. The CDR3 coding sequence is TGTGCCAGCAGCTTCCCAGGGGTCAGTGAAAAACTGTTTTTT. Its protein product is CASSFPGVSEKLFF.

The chain has TRBV7-6 and TRBJ2-7, with 7 bases identical to TRBD1. Per germline, CDR1 SGHVS and CDR2 FNYEAQ. CDR3 length: 16 amino acids. V shed 5 bases, J shed 0 bases, and the junction held 10 bases outside the gene matches. The CDR3 nucleotides are TGTGCCAGCAGCCCTCGGGACAGTCTTAGCTCCTACGAGCAGTACTTC. Amino acid sequence: CASSPRDSLSSYEQYF.

The rearrangement joins TRBV4-1 to TRBJ2-1; 11 nucleotides agree with TRBD2. Germline values: CDR1 MGHRA, CDR2 YSYEKL. The ends lost 3 bases at V and 12 bases at J; junction bases unmatched: 13. The CDR3 spans 16 residues. In DNA, the CDR3 is TGCGCCAGCAGCCAGACCGGGACTAGCGGACTCTCAGGGCAGTTCTTC. Residues: CASSQTGTSGLSGQFF.

This rearrangement joins TRBV28 to TRBJ1-2; no clear D gene. CDR3 length: 13 residues. Trimming shortened V by 7 bases and J by 2 bases, and 11 bases separated the two germline ends. CDR1 MDHEN and CDR2 SYDVKM come from the germline V gene. The chain's CDR3 is CASTKQLNYGYTF. DNA of the CDR3: TGTGCCAGCACCAAACAGCTAAACTATGGCTACACCTTC.

A single count supports this clone. The rearrangement uses TRBV19 and TRBJ1-1, with unresolved D. Deletions cut 5 bases from V and 6 bases from J, with 22 bases between. Germline CDR1 reads LNHDA; CDR2 reads SQIVND (reference sequence). The CDR3 totals 16 residues. CDR3 region: CASSPNRGGLRAEAFF. CDR3 nucleotide sequence: TGTGCCAGTAGTCCCAATCGGGGAGGGTTGAGGGCTGAAGCTTTCTTT.

This clone was observed a few times. The gene calls are TRBV30 and TRBJ1-2, with D unresolved. V was clipped by 1 base and J by 1 base, with 19 bases between them. This CDR3 spans 17 amino acids. Per the germline V gene, CDR1 is GTSNPN and CDR2 is SVGIG (reference sequence). CDR3 nucleotide sequence: TGTGCCTGGAGTGCGGGGTATACGGGGTCCCTTAACTATGGCTACACCTTC. The encoded protein is CAWSAGYTGSLNYGYTF.

This rearrangement joins TRBV21-1 to TRBJ1-2; the table's D call of TRBD1 was not tested on the DNA. TRBV21-1 is flagged as a pseudogene. The CDR3 runs 17 residues. The CDR3 coding sequence is TGTGCCAGCTCGGATTACTCCCGGACAGGGGTTAACTATGGCTACACCTTC. Translated: CASSDYSRTGVNYGYTF.

CDR3 sequence (DNA): TGTGCCAGCAGTGAACGACTCCGAGATACGCAGTATTTT. Translated, it gives CASSERLRDTQYF. The chain links TRBV2 to TRBJ2-3; unclear D gene. The CDR3 covers 13 residues. V lost 2 bases and J 5 bases, leaving 8 bases between the germline ends. CDR1 is SNHLY and CDR2 is FYNNEI in the germline V gene.

The chain is built from TRBV5-1 and TRBJ1-2; D is ambiguous. This CDR3 is 14 amino acids long. Deletions cut 2 bases from V and 3 bases from J, with 11 bases between. Germline CDR1 and CDR2: SGHRS and YFSETQ. CDR3 coding DNA: TGCGCCAGCAGCTTCGGAGGGTTTGACTATGGCTACACCTTC. It is translated as CASSFGGFDYGYTF.

The CDR3 loop is CASSPSTGSYGYTF. CDR3 DNA: TGCGCCAGCAGCCCCTCGACAGGCTCCTATGGCTACACCTTC. The chain uses TRBV4-3 and TRBJ1-2, with D perhaps matching TRBD1 (6 bases). The CDR3 contains 14 residues. V lost 4 bases and J 4 bases, leaving 13 bases between the germline ends. Germline values: CDR1 LGHNA, CDR2 YSLEER.

V and J are TRBV30 and TRBJ1-6; 9 bases agree with TRBD1. CDR3 size: 16 residues. Losses at the gene ends were 2 bases for V and 6 bases for J; bases not matched to a gene: 8. Per germline, CDR1 GTSNPN and CDR2 SVGIG (reference sequence). The CDR3 region is CAWSRDRVVGNSPLHF. The CDR3 nucleotides read TGTGCCTGGAGTAGGGACAGGGTGGTCGGTAATTCACCCCTCCACTTT.

This chain uses TRBV28 with TRBJ1-1, with D possibly TRBD1 on 5 matching bases. Germline CDR1 MDHEN, CDR2 SYDVKM. This CDR3 has 11 residues. The chain's CDR3 is CVLRGDTEAFF. The DNA of the CDR3 is TGTGTACTTCGGGGGGACACTGAAGCTTTCTTT.

The chain couples TRBV5-4 to TRBJ1-1; D not certain. Trimming removed 6 bases at V and 4 bases at J, with 16 bases between. The CDR3 totals 14 residues. From germline, CDR1 is SGHNT and CDR2 YYREEE (reference sequence). The CDR3 nucleotides read TGTGCCAGCACGGTTGAGGGTTCGGCCACTGAAGCTTTCTTT. Amino acids: CASTVEGSATEAFF.

The chain recombines TRBV10-3 with TRBJ1-4; possibly TRBD1 for D (6 bases). V was cut by 11 bases and J by 5 bases, with 12 bases left in between. This CDR3 is 12 amino acids long. Per the germline V gene, CDR1 is ENHRY and CDR2 is SYGVKD. The CDR3 bases are TGTGCCGCCAGGGGTAGCAATGAAAAACTGTTTTTT. It encodes CAARGSNEKLFF.

This sequence joins TRBV6-5 and TRBJ2-5; 7 positions agree with TRBD1. J lost 1 base, V lost 5 bases, and 4 bases had no gene match. The CDR3 consists of 14 residues. Germline CDR1 MNHEY, CDR2 SVGAGI. The CDR3 nucleotides read TGTGCCAGCAGTACTAGACAGGGCCAAGAGACCCAGTACTTC. Protein: CASSTRQGQETQYF.

The chain carries TRBV7-2 and TRBJ1-1; tentative D call: TRBD1 (5 bases). The CDR3 totals 14 residues. Germline V gives CDR1 SGHTA, CDR2 FQGNSA. The V gene lost 5 bases and the J gene lost 1 base, with 11 bases spanning the gap. The CDR3 coding sequence is TGTGCCAGCAGCGTGCAGGGCGCGAACACTGAAGCTTTCTTT. Translating gives CASSVQGANTEAFF.

The CDR3 DNA is TGTGCCAGCAGCTTAGAACTAGCAGGGTTCACAGATACGCAGTATTTT. Translating it yields CASSLELAGFTDTQYF. The rearrangement links TRBV7-2 to TRBJ2-3; D is possibly TRBD2 (6 bases). Germline assignment: CDR1 SGHTA and CDR2 FQGNSA. The V and J ends lost 1 base and 2 bases respectively, with 13 bases between them. The CDR3 spans 16 residues.

This clone was seen more than once but under ten times. The chain has TRBV24-1 and TRBJ2-1; maybe TRBD2 (6 bases). Germline values: CDR1 KGHDR, CDR2 SFDVKD. The CDR3 has 12 residues. Trimming stripped 3 bases from V and 14 bases from J, with 13 bases between. CDR3 DNA: TGTGCCACCAGTGATCCCGGGGGTATGGAGTTCTTC. Protein sequence: CATSDPGGMEFF.

Written as DNA, the CDR3 is TGTGCCACCAGTGAGAGCAACAATGAGCAGTTCTTC. Translated, it gives CATSESNNEQFF. V is TRBV24-1 and J is TRBJ2-1, with no clear D. The CDR3 runs 12 residues. The V gene lost 4 bases and the J gene lost 5 bases, with 5 bases spanning the gap. Germline V gene sequence: CDR1 KGHDR, CDR2 SFDVKD.

V is TRBV2 and J is TRBJ1-1; no clear D. Germline V gene lookup returns CDR1 SNHLY and CDR2 FYNNEI. The length of the CDR3 is 14 residues. V dropped 3 bases and J dropped 1 base, with 9 bases sitting between them. The CDR3 DNA follows: TGTGCCAGCAGTGAGTGGAGGGCGAACACTGAAGCTTTCTTT. It codes for CASSEWRANTEAFF.

The chain recombines TRBV28 with TRBJ1-6; D is perhaps TRBD1 (6 bases). Trimming left V 5 bases short and J 4 bases short, with 15 bases between. The CDR3 spans 16 residues. From germline, CDR1 is MDHEN and CDR2 SYDVKM. DNA for the CDR3: TGTGCCAGCAGTACCAGGGGTCCCCTTTATAATTCACCCCTCCACTTT. This sequence encodes CASSTRGPLYNSPLHF. Drawing the rest from reference TRBV28 and TRBJ1-6, the complete variable domain is DVKVTQSSRYLVKRTGEKVFLECVQDMDHENMFWYRQDPGLGLRLIYFSYDVKMKEKGDIPEGYSVSREKKERFSLILESASTNQTSMYLCASSTRGPLYNSPLHFGNGTRLTVT.

The CDR3 DNA is TGCGCCAGCAGCCCAACAGGGGGAAACTACTATGGCTACACCTTC. Translating it yields CASSPTGGNYYGYTF. J is TRBJ1-2 and V is TRBV4-1; 8 bases are a match to TRBD1. Per germline, CDR1 MGHRA and CDR2 YSYEKL. The junction had 7 bases not matched to a gene; V was cut back by 4 bases and J by 3 bases. The CDR3 loop spans 15 amino acids.